The 14 T cell receptor beta chains presented below share a single source sample, sequenced in a study of shared clonotypes between healthy human individuals. The assay was immunoSEQ multiplex PCR, and TCRdb's table has in-frame clones only and misses some. This table has 660,000 or so clones, approximately 96% appearing once. CD45RO-negative, CCR7-positively selected cells formed the naive CD8 fraction, excluding terminally differentiated effector memory CD45RA+ cells. The source material was naive CD8+ T cells sorted from blood. These receptors all come from a woman between 25 and 40 years old in good health.

V usage is TRBV4-1 and J usage is TRBJ2-3, with a tentative D call TRBD2 (6 bases). Germline CDR1 reads MGHRA; CDR2 reads YSYEKL. Trimming removed 4 bases at V and 3 bases at J, with 11 bases between. The CDR3 has 14 residues. The CDR3 sequence: CASSPPAGTDTQYF. DNA for the CDR3: TGCGCCAGCAGCCCACCGGCGGGGACAGATACGCAGTATTTT.

The chain recombines TRBV5-6 with TRBJ2-7; TRBD1 or TRBD2 may be the D gene (5 bases each). The CDR3 sequence is 13 residues long. CDR1 and CDR2 from the germline V gene are SGHDT and YYEEEE. The germline V and J ends were trimmed by 1 base and 2 bases, with 7 bases remaining between them. The CDR3, as DNA: TGTGCCAGCAGCTTGAGGGGACCCTACGAGCAGTACTTC. Translation: CASSLRGPYEQYF. The entire variable domain, with the rest obtained from reference TRBV5-6 and TRBJ2-7, is as follows: DAGVTQSPTHLIKTRGQQVTLRCSPKSGHDTVSWYQQALGQGPQFIFQYYEEEERQRGNFPDRFSGHQFPNYSSELNVNALLLGDSALYLCASSLRGPYEQYFGPGTRLTVT.

The chain employs TRBV18 and TRBJ2-7; no clear D. V lost 4 bases to trimming and J lost 7 bases, with 14 bases between them. This CDR3 has 13 amino acids. Germline values: CDR1 KGHSH, CDR2 LQKENI. The CDR3 loop is CASSRDGTWEQYF. The CDR3 coding sequence is TGTGCCAGCTCACGCGACGGAACGTGGGAGCAGTACTTC. Combining the CDR3 with reference TRBV18 and TRBJ2-7 gives the whole variable domain NAGVMQNPRHLVRRRGQEARLRCSPMKGHSHVYWYRQLPEEGLKFMVYLQKENIIDESGMPKERFSAEFPKEGPSILRIQQVVRGDSAAYFCASSRDGTWEQYFGPGTRLTVT.

The chain joins TRBV5-1 to TRBJ2-7, with TRBD2 as a possible D gene (7 bases). Trimming took 2 bases from V and 2 from J, leaving 17 bases between them. There are 16 residues in the CDR3. In germline, CDR1 is SGHRS, CDR2 YFSETQ. CDR3 sequence (DNA): TGCGCCAGCAGCTTTCCGGGGGGCACACCAACCTACGAGCAGTACTTC. Translating gives CASSFPGGTPTYEQYF. The full variable domain, in which reference TRBV5-1 and TRBJ2-7 provide the parts outside the CDR3, is KAGVTQTPRYLIKTRGQQVTLSCSPISGHRSVSWYQQTPGQGLQFLFEYFSETQRNKGNFPGRFSGRQFSNSRSEMNVSTLELGDSALYLCASSFPGGTPTYEQYFGPGTRLTVT.

In the case of this clone: The limits of the CDR3 on the DNA are not certain, so only TCRdb's listed CDR3 is given. The CDR3 protein is CASTFSLDRGPDEQYF. This chain joins TRBV28 and TRBJ2-7; the table's D call TRBD1 went unverified against the DNA. From germline, CDR1 is MDHEN and CDR2 SYDVKM. The CDR3 is 16 residues long, ends included.

The rearrangement links TRBV28 to TRBJ2-2; 10 bases agree with TRBD2. CDR3 length: 15 residues. J lost 6 bases, V lost 3 bases, and 4 bases had no gene match. CDR1 and CDR2 (germline): MDHEN, SYDVKM. CDR3 coding DNA: TGTGCCAGCAGTTTTCAGCGGGAGGGCGCCGGGGAGCTGTTTTTT. It yields the protein CASSFQREGAGELFF.

The chain employs TRBV7-9 and TRBJ2-5; D perhaps matches TRBD2 (7 bases). The DNA end is more similar to TRBJ2-7, so the J call may be wrong. The CDR3 is 13 residues long. Per the germline V gene, CDR1 is SEHNR and CDR2 is FQNEAQ (reference sequence). CDR3 region: CASSLAGGPEQYF. CDR3 nucleotides: TGTGCCAGCAGCTTAGCCGGGGGGCCCGAGCAGTACTTC.

This clone was observed once. V and J are TRBV20-1 and TRBJ1-2; TRBD1 is a possible D gene (5 bases). Trimming cost V 7 bases and J 7 bases, with 13 bases left between them. Germline assignment: CDR1 DFQATT and CDR2 SNEGSKA (reference sequence). The CDR3 is made up of 11 amino acids. CDR3 sequence (DNA): TGCAGTGTCCGGGACTATCCTGGCTACACCTTC. Protein product: CSVRDYPGYTF.

The chain's CDR3 is CASSVDGGVQPQHF. CDR3 bases: TGTGCCAGCAGCGTAGACGGGGGGGTCCAGCCCCAGCATTTT. The rearrangement links TRBV9 to TRBJ1-5; D is perhaps TRBD1 (5 bases). Trimming stripped 0 bases from V and 7 bases from J, with 11 bases between. This CDR3 comprises 14 residues. From germline, CDR1 is SGDLS and CDR2 YYNGEE.

The rearrangement uses TRBV6-6 and TRBJ2-7; the D gene is possibly TRBD2 (6 bases). The V gene lost 6 bases and the J gene lost 2 bases, with 20 bases spanning the gap. The germline CDR1 and CDR2 sequences are MNHNY and SVGAGI (reference sequence). CDR3 length: 16 amino acids. The DNA of the CDR3 is TGTGCCAGCAGCCACTCCCAGCGACTAGTCGCCTACGAGCAGTACTTC. Its translation is CASSHSQRLVAYEQYF.

As to this clone: The sample carries other DNA sequences with the same CDR3. The chain is built from TRBV27 and TRBJ2-7, with TRBD1 matching over 8 bases. J gave up 3 bases and V 3 bases, and 4 bases lay outside the gene matches. This CDR3 comprises 14 residues. Germline V CDR1 and CDR2: MNHEY, SMNVEV (reference sequence). In DNA form, the CDR3 reads TGTGCCAGCAGTTTCACCGGGACAGGCTACGAGCAGTACTTC. Amino acid sequence: CASSFTGTGYEQYF.

The chain carries TRBV13 and TRBJ2-1; the match to TRBD2 covers 7 bases. V lost 4 bases and J lost 4; bases outside the gene matches: 13. The CDR3 totals 17 residues. CDR1 is PRHDT and CDR2 is FYEKMQ in the germline V gene (reference sequence). For the CDR3, the DNA is TGTGCCAGCAGCTCCGGTGGTGGGCTAGCGGATTACAATGAGCAGTTCTTC. It yields the protein CASSSGGGLADYNEQFF.

CDR3 amino acids: CASSDDRPGSEQYF. In nucleotides, the CDR3 is TGTGCCAGCAGCGACGACCGGCCCGGGAGCGAGCAGTACTTC. The chain combines TRBV13 with TRBJ2-7; D is possibly TRBD2 (6 bases). V was clipped by 5 bases and J by 6 bases, with 17 bases between them. This CDR3 has 14 amino acids. Germline CDR1 PRHDT, CDR2 FYEKMQ (reference sequence).

The chain is built from TRBV19 and TRBJ1-2, with 7 bases identical to TRBD1. In germline, CDR1 is LNHDA, CDR2 SQIVND (reference sequence). Trimming at V came to 3 bases and at J to 8 bases, leaving 12 bases not matched to a gene. This CDR3 is 15 amino acids long. The DNA of the CDR3 is TGTGCCAGTAGTATTCTCATCCTCGACAGGGAAGGCTACACCTTC. Protein: CASSILILDREGYTF.